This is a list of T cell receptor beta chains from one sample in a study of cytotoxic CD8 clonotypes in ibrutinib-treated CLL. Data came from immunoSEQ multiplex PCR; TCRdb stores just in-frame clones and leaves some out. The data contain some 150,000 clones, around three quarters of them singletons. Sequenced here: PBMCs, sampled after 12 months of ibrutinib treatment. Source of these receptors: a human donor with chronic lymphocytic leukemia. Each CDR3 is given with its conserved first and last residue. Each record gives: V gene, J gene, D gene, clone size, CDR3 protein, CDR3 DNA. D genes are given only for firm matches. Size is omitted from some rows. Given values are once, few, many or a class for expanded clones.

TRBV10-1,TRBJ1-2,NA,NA,CASSESTEGNYGYTF,TGCGCCAGCAGTGAGTCAACAGAAGGTAACTATGGCTACACCTTC
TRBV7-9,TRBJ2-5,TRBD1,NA,CASSLSLTGYLGETQYF,TGTGCCAGCAGCTTAAGTTTGACAGGGTATCTAGGAGAGACCCAGTACTTC
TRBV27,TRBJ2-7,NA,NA,CASSPARPSYEQYF,TGTGCCAGCAGTCCCGCCCGCCCATCGTACGAGCAGTACTTC
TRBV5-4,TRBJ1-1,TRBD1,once,CASSPGGQGATEAFF,TGTGCCAGCAGCCCCGGCGGACAGGGGGCAACTGAAGCTTTCTTT
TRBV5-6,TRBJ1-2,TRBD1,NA,CASSLGQGGGYGYTF,TGTGCCAGCAGCTTGGGACAGGGAGGTGGCTATGGCTACACCTTC
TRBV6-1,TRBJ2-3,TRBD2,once,CVTLKRAGTGDTQYF,TGTGTCACCCTGAAGCGAGCGGGAACGGGGGATACGCAGTATTTT
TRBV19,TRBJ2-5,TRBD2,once,CASSGIRAGGEETQYF,TGTGCCAGTAGTGGTATACGGGCGGGAGGGGAGGAGACCCAGTACTTC
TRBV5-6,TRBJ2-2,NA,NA,CASSPGVGATGELFF,TGTGCCAGCAGCCCAGGGGTGGGGGCCACCGGGGAGCTGTTTTTT
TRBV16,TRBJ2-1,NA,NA,CASTQTSYNEQFF,TGTGCCAGCACCCAAACTAGCTACAATGAGCAGTTCTTC
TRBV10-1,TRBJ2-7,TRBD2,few,CASAPGLEAREQYF,TGCGCCAGCGCACCGGGACTAGAGGCGCGAGAGCAGTACTTC
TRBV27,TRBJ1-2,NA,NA,CASSLSIIGLAGYTF,TGTGCCAGCAGTTTATCGATTATTGGGTTGGCTGGCTACACCTTC
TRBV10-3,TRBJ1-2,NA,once,CAINGNNYGYTF,TGTGCCATCAACGGGAATAACTATGGCTACACCTTC
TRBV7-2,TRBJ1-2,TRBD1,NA,CASSLYVGGTGVGYGYTF,TGTGCCAGCAGCTTATACGTGGGTGGGACAGGGGTTGGCTATGGCTACACCTTC
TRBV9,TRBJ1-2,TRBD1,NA,CASSATGTANYGYTF,TGTGCCAGCAGCGCCACCGGGACAGCTAACTATGGCTACACCTTC
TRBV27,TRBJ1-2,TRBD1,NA,CASAEGAVYSNYGYTF,TGTGCCAGTGCGGAGGGGGCTGTTTATTCTAACTATGGCTACACCTTC
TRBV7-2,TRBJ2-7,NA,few,CASSLIAAPEQYF,TGTGCCAGCAGCTTAATTGCGGCTCCCGAGCAGTACTTC
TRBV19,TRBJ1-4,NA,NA,CASVGHDEKLFF,TGTGCCAGTGTAGGACACGACGAAAAACTGTTTTTT
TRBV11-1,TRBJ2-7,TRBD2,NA,CASARSPPGLGKSYEQYF,TGTGCCAGCGCCCGTAGTCCCCCGGGACTAGGAAAAAGCTACGAGCAGTACTTC
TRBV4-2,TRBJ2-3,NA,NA,CASSQDYITTDTQYF,TGTGCCAGCAGCCAAGACTATATTACGACAGATACGCAGTATTTT
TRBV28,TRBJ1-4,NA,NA,CASNLVGPRGEKLFF,TGTGCCAGCAACCTCGTGGGACCCCGGGGTGAAAAACTGTTTTTT
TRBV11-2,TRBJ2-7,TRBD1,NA,CASSIGQGYEQYF,TGTGCCAGCAGCATAGGACAGGGCTACGAGCAGTACTTC
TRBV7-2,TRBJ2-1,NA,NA,CASSRGVVNEQFF,TGTGCCAGCAGCCGCGGGGTTGTAAATGAGCAGTTCTTC
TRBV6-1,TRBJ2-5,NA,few,CASSVSHQETQYF,TGTGCCAGCAGCGTCAGCCACCAAGAGACCCAGTACTTC
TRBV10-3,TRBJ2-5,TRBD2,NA,CAISEVLAGVGQETQYF,TGTGCCATCAGTGAAGTACTAGCGGGAGTTGGACAAGAGACCCAGTACTTC
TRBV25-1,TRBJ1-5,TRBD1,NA,CASSDLQGANNQPQHF,TGTGCCAGCAGTGATTTACAGGGGGCGAACAATCAGCCCCAGCATTTT
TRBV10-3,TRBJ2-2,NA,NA,CAISEYEDTGELFF,TGTGCCATCAGTGAGTATGAAGACACCGGGGAGCTGTTTTTT
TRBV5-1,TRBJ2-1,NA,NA,CASSLSLASDEQFF,TGCGCCAGCAGCTTGAGCCTAGCGTCGGATGAGCAGTTCTTC
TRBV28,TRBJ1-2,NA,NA,CASSSLRRGPGYGYTF,TGTGCCAGCAGTTCCCTTAGGAGGGGCCCGGGCTATGGCTACACCTTC
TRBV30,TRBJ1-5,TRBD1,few,CAWSTGGGQPQHF,TGTGCCTGGAGCACAGGGGGAGGTCAGCCCCAGCATTTT
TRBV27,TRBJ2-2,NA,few,CASRLIPGELFF,TGTGCCAGCAGATTAATCCCCGGGGAGCTGTTTTTT
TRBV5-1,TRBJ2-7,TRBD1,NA,CASSRGQERGYEQYF,TGCGCCAGCAGCCGAGGACAGGAAAGGGGCTACGAGCAGTACTTC
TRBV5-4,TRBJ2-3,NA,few,CASSSPWGSTDTQYF,TGTGCCAGCAGCTCCCCATGGGGGAGTACAGATACGCAGTATTTT